This T cell receptor (beta chain) was identified in a study of control samples from healthy donors and cancer patients (TCRdb year 2020). The library was built by means of the immunoSEQ multiplex PCR assay. TCRdb limited this immuneACCESS table to in-frame rearrangements with V and J called. A share of clones is missing; checked studies link under half to unresolved V genes, and the rest is unexplained. This sample holds around 77,000 clones; approximately 92% were observed only once. Together, the top ten hold 5% to 6% of the sample. The CDR3 runs 14 residues from the cysteine to the phenylalanine. The read is trimmed to its CDR3 DNA, 42 bases read in frame from base 1. From a lookup of the germline V gene (reference sequence), CDR1 and CDR2 are LNHNV and YYDKDF. Germline trimming amounts to 3 bases on V and 4 bases on J, with 4 as the count of junction bases outside the gene matches. Details on this clone: Its antigen has not been determined. No per-base quality is available; no much larger clone lies one base away.

This TCR was sampled from a woman in her sixties or seventies in good health. The chain couples TRBV15 to TRBJ1-1; TRBD1 aligns with 8 central bases. The sample taken for sequencing was blood. The DNA sequence is as follows: TGTGCCACCAGCAGGGACAGGGTAATCACTGAAGCTTTCTTT. Its protein product is CATSRDRVITEAFF.